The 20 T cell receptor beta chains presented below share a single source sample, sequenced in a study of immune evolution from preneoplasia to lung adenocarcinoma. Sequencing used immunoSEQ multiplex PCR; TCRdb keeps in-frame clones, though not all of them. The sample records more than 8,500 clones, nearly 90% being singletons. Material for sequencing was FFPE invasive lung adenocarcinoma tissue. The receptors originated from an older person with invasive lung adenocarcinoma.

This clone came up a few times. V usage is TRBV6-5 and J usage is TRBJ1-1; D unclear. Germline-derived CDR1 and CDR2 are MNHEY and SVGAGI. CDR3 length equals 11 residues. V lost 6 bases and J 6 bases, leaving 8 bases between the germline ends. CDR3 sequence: CASSRPPEAFF. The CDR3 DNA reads TGTGCCAGCAGCCGTCCCCCTGAAGCTTTCTTT.

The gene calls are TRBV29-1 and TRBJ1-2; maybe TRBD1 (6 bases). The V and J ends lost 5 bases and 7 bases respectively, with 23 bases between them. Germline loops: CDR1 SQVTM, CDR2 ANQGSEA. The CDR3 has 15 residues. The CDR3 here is CSVLRWGRGALGYTF. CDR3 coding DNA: TGCAGCGTTTTGCGGTGGGGTAGGGGGGCTCTTGGCTACACCTTC.

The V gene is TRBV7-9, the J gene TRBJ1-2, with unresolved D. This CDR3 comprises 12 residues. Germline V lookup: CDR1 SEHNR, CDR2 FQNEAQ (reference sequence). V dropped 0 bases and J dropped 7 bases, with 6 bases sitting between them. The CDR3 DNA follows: TGTGCCAGCAGCTTAGCCGCGAGTGGCTACACCTTC. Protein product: CASSLAASGYTF.

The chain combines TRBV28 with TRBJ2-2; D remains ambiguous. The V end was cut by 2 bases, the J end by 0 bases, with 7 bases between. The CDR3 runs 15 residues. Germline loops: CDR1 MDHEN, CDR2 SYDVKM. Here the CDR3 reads CASSLRLANTGELFF. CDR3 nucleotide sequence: TGTGCCAGCAGTTTAAGGCTAGCGAACACCGGGGAGCTGTTTTTT.

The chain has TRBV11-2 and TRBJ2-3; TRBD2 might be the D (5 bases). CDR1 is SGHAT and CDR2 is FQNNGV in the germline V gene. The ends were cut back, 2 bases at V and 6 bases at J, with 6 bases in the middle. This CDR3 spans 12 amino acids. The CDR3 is CASSLIADTQYF. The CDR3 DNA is TGTGCCAGCAGCTTAATAGCGGATACGCAGTATTTT.

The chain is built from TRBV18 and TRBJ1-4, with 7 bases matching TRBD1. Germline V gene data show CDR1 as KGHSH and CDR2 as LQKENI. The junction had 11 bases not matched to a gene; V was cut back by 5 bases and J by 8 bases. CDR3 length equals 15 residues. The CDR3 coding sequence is TGTGCCAGCTCATCAGGGGGGGCGTTGGAGGAAAAACTGTTTTTT. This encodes CASSSGGALEEKLFF.

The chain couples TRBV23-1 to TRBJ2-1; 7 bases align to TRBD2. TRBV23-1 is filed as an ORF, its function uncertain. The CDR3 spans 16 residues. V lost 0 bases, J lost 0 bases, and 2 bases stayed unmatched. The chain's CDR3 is CASSQSLAVSYNEQFF. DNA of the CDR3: TGCGCCAGCAGTCAATCCCTAGCGGTCTCCTACAATGAGCAGTTCTTC.

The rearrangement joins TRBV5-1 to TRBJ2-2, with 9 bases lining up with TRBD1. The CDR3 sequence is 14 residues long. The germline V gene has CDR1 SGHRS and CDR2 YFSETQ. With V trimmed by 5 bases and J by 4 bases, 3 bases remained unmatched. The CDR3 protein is CASRTTGGTGELFF. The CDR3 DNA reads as TGCGCCAGCAGGACGACAGGGGGCACCGGGGAGCTGTTTTTT.

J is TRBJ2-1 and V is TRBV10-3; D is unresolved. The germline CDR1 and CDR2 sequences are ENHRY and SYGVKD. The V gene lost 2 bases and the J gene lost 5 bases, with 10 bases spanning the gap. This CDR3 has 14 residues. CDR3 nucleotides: TGTGCCATCAGTGAGCCGCAGGTTAACAATGAGCAGTTCTTC. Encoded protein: CAISEPQVNNEQFF.

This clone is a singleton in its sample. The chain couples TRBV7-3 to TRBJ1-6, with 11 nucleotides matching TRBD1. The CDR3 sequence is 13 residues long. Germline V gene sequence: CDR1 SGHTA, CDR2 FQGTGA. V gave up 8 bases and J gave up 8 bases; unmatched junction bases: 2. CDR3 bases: TGTGCCAGCCGGGACAGGGGGGATTCACCCCTCCACTTT. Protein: CASRDRGDSPLHF.

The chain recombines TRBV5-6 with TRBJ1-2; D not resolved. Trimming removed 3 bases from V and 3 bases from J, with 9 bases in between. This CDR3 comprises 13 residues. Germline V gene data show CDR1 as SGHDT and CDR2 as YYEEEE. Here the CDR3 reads CASSSGGDYGYTF. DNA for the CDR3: TGTGCCAGCAGCTCGGGCGGAGACTATGGCTACACCTTC.

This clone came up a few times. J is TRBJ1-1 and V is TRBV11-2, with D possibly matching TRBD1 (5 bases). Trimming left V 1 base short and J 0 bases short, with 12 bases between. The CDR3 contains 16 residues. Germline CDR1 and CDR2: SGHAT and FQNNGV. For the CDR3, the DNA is TGTGCCAGCAGCTTAGGGGCCACGGGGGTGAACACTGAAGCTTTCTTT. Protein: CASSLGATGVNTEAFF.

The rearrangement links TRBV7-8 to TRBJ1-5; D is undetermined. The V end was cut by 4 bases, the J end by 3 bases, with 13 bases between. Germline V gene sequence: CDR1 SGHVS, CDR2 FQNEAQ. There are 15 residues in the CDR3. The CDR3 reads CASSSELGLNQPQHF. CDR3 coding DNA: TGTGCCAGCAGCTCTGAGTTGGGCCTCAATCAGCCCCAGCATTTT.

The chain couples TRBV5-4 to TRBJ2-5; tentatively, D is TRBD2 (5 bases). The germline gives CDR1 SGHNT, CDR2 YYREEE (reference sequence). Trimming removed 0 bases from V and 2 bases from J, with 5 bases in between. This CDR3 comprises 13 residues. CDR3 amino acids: CASSLGRQETQYF. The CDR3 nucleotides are TGTGCCAGCAGCTTGGGGAGGCAAGAGACCCAGTACTTC.

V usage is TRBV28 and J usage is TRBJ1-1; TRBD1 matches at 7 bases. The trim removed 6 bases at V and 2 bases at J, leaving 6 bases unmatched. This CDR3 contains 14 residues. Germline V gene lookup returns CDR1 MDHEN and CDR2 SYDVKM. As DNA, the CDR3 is TGTGCCAGCAGACCACCAGGGGGTAACACTGAAGCTTTCTTT. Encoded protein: CASRPPGGNTEAFF.

CDR3 in amino acids: CASSYSAGDTDTQYF. In nucleotides, the CDR3 is TGTGCCAGCAGTTACTCAGCGGGGGATACAGATACGCAGTATTTT. V and J are TRBV6-5 and TRBJ2-3; 8 bases are a match to TRBD2. Germline trimming cut 0 bases from V and 3 bases from J; bases unmatched to any gene: 2. This CDR3 comprises 15 residues. Germline loops: CDR1 MNHEY, CDR2 SVGAGI.

The CDR3 loop is CASSLGGPYNEQFF. CDR3 sequence (DNA): TGTGCCAGCAGCTTAGGGGGGCCCTACAATGAGCAGTTCTTC. The V call is TRBV11-2, the J call TRBJ2-1; TRBD1 is a possible D gene (6 bases). CDR3 length: 14 residues. Germline V gene sequence: CDR1 SGHAT, CDR2 FQNNGV. Trimming shortened V by 1 base and J by 2 bases, and 6 bases separated the two germline ends.

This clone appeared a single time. CDR3 sequence (DNA): TGCGCCAGCAGCCAACAGGGGGCCAACACTGAAGCTTTCTTT. Amino acid sequence: CASSQQGANTEAFF. The chain couples TRBV5-1 to TRBJ1-1; 9 positions agree with TRBD1. This CDR3 region has 14 residues. Germline V lookup: CDR1 SGHRS, CDR2 YFSETQ. Trimming cost V 4 bases and J 2 bases; bases outside gene matches: 3.

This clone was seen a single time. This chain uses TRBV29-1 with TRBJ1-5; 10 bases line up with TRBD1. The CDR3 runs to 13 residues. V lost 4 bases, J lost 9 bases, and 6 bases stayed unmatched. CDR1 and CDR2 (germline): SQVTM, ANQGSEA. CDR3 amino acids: CSVADRGSGPQHF. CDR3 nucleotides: TGCAGCGTTGCGGACAGGGGGAGTGGGCCCCAGCATTTT.

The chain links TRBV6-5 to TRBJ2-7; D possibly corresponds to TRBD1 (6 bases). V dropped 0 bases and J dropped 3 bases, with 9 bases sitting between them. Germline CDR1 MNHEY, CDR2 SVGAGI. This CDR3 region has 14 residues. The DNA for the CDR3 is TGTGCCAGCAGTTACTCGAACAGGGACTACGAGCAGTACTTC. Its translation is CASSYSNRDYEQYF.